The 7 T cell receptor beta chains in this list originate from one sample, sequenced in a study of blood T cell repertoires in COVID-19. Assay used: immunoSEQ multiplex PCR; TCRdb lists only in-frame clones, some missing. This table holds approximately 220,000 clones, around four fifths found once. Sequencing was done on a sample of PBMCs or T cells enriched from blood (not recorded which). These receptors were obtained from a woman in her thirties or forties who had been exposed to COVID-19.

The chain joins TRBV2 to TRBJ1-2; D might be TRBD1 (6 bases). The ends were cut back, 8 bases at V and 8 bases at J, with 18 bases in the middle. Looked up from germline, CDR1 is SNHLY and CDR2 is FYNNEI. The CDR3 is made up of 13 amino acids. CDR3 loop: CASSEGHYGGYTF. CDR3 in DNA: TGTGCCAGCTCAGAGGGACACTATGGGGGCTACACCTTC.

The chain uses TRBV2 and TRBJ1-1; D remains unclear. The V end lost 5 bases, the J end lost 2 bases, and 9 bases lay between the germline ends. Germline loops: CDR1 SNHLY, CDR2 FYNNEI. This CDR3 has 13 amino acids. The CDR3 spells CASSLGGNTEAFF. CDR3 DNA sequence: TGTGCCAGCAGTCTCGGAGGTAACACTGAAGCTTTCTTT. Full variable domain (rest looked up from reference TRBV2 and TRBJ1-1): EPEVTQTPSHQVTQMGQEVILRCVPISNHLYFYWYRQILGQKVEFLVSFYNNEISEKSEIFDDQFSVERPDGSNFTLKIRSTKLEDSAMYFCASSLGGNTEAFFGQGTRLTVV.

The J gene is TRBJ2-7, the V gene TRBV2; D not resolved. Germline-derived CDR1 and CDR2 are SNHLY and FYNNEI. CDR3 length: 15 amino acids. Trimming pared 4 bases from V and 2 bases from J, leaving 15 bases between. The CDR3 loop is CASSVVARGAYEQYF. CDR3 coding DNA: TGTGCCAGCAGTGTTGTGGCTAGAGGCGCCTACGAGCAGTACTTC.

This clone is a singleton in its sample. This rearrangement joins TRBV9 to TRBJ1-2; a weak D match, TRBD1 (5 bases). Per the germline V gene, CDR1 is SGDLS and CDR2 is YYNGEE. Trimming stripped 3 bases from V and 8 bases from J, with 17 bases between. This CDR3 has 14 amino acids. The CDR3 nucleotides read TGTGCCAGCAGCGCCTTTGGGGGGGAGGTCGGCTACACCTTC. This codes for CASSAFGGEVGYTF.

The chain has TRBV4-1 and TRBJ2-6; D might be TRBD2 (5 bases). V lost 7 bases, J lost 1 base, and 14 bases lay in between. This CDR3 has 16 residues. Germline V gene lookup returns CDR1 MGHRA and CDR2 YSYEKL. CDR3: CASTKVGLSGANVLTF. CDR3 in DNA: TGCGCCAGCACTAAAGTTGGACTTTCTGGGGCCAACGTCCTGACTTTC.

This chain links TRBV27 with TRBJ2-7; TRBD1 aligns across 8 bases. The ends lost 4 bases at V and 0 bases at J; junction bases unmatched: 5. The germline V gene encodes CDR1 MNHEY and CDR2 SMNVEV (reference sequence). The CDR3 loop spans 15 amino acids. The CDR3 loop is CASSWGTGPSYEQYF. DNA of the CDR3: TGTGCCAGCAGTTGGGGGACAGGACCCTCCTACGAGCAGTACTTC.

CDR3 nucleotide sequence: TGTGCCAGCAGTGAACAGGGGGTCAGACATAGCAATCAGCCCCAGCATTTT. This codes for CASSEQGVRHSNQPQHF. The chain employs TRBV2 and TRBJ1-5, with 7 bases aligning to TRBD1. The V and J ends lost 2 bases and 0 bases, in that order; junction bases with no gene match: 7. Germline values: CDR1 SNHLY, CDR2 FYNNEI. The length of the CDR3 is 17 residues.